Reported below is one T cell receptor (beta chain). Antigen specificity is unknown. Sequencing used immunoSEQ multiplex PCR; TCRdb keeps in-frame clones, though not all of them. The data show about 140,000 clones, approximately 91% seen once. This record comes from a study of CD4+ T cells in melanoma. Study-wide points: CD8+ T cell, macrophage and B cell function reportedly correlated with neoantigen-specific CD4+ T cells. Neoantigen-specific CD4+ T cells in melanoma reportedly had diverse differentiation states.

The germline V gene encodes CDR1 SGHTA and CDR2 FQGTGA. Trimming took 5 bases from V and 2 from J, leaving 20 bases between them. This CDR3 contains 17 residues. The receptor was isolated from a human donor with melanoma. J is TRBJ2-3 and V is TRBV7-3; D gene unclear. In nucleotides, the CDR3 is TGTGCCAGCAGCGCCCGACCGTTGACTCTTTTCACAGATACGCAGTATTTT. Protein product: CASSARPLTLFTDTQYF.